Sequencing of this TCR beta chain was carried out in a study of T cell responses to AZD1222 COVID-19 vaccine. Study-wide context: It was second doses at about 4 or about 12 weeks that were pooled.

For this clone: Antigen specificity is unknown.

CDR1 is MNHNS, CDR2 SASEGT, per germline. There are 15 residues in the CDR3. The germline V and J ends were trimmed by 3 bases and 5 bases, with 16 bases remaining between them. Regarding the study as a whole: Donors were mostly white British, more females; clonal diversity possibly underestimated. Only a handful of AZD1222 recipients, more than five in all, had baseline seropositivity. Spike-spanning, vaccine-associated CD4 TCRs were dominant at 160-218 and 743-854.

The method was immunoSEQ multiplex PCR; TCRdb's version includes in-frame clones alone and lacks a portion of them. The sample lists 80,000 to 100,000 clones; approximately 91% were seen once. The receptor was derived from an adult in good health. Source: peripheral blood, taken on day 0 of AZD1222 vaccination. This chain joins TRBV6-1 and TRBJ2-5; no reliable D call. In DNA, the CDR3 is TGTGCCAGCAGTGAGTTCCAGTACGGTTCTGAGACCCAGTACTTC. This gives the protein CASSEFQYGSETQYF.